This T cell receptor beta chain was observed in a study of T cell responses to AZD1222 COVID-19 vaccine. The study's findings and limits: Baseline antibody screening turned up just a handful of seropositive AZD1222 recipients. Donors, mostly white British, included more females; clonal diversity was possibly underestimated.

Points on this clone: Antigen specificity is unknown.

Clones were sequenced by immunoSEQ multiplex PCR, and TCRdb holds only the in-frame ones, with some missing. The data show 150,000 to 200,000 clones, approximately 93% seen once. The germline V gene has CDR1 KGHSH and CDR2 LQKENI. CDR3 size: 14 residues. J gave up 0 bases and V 4 bases, and 2 bases lay outside the gene matches. This clonotype was obtained from an adult in good health. Material: peripheral blood, obtained on day 0 of AZD1222 vaccination. The rearrangement joins TRBV18 to TRBJ1-1, with 7 positions matching TRBD1. The CDR3 is CASSLQGMNTEAFF. CDR3 DNA sequence: TGTGCCAGCTCACTACAGGGGATGAACACTGAAGCTTTCTTT.